This passage covers 10 T cell receptor beta chains from one sample sequenced in a study of cytomegalovirus exposure and HLA in healthy donors. With 60 Vbeta and 13 Jbeta primers, the PCR was carried out. Clones were sequenced by immunoSEQ multiplex PCR, and TCRdb holds only the in-frame ones, with some missing. The sample contains 65,000 or so clones, roughly two thirds of which appear only once. Sequencing was carried out using PBMCs. Every receptor here comes from a man between 25 and 39 years old in good health and CMV-seronegative.

In its sample, this clone was seen once. J is TRBJ2-5 and V is TRBV6-5; no clear D gene. V gave up 2 bases and J gave up 4 bases, with 8 bases separating them. Germline loops: CDR1 MNHEY, CDR2 SVGAGI. There are 13 residues in the CDR3. This CDR3 reads CASSYQDGETQYF. Written as DNA, the CDR3 is TGTGCCAGCAGTTACCAGGATGGAGAGACCCAGTACTTC.

This sequence joins TRBV29-1 and TRBJ2-5, with 7 nucleotides matching TRBD2. The CDR3 extends over 12 amino acids. The junction had 4 bases not matched to a gene; V was cut back by 4 bases and J by 5 bases. Per germline, CDR1 SQVTM and CDR2 ANQGSEA. CDR3 sequence: CSVGGLQETQYF. CDR3 bases: TGCAGCGTTGGGGGACTACAGGAGACCCAGTACTTC. Drawing the rest from reference TRBV29-1 and TRBJ2-5, the complete variable domain is SAVISQKPSRDICQRGTSLTIQCQVDSQVTMMFWYRQQPGQSLTLIATANQGSEATYESGFVIDKFPISRPNLTFSTLTVSNMSPEDSSIYLCSVGGLQETQYFGPGTRLLVL.

This chain links TRBV5-4 with TRBJ2-7; 13 nucleotides align to TRBD2. The CDR3 contains 17 residues. Germline values: CDR1 SGHNT, CDR2 YYREEE (reference sequence). V shed 3 bases, J shed 2 bases, and the junction held 8 bases outside the gene matches. The CDR3 DNA sequence: TGTGCCAGCAGCTCGAGACGGACTAGCGGGGGAACCTACGAGCAGTACTTC. Its protein product is CASSSRRTSGGTYEQYF. Full variable domain (rest looked up from reference TRBV5-4 and TRBJ2-7): ETGVTQSPTHLIKTRGQQVTLRCSSQSGHNTVSWYQQALGQGPQFIFQYYREEENGRGNFPPRFSGLQFPNYSSELNVNALELDDSALYLCASSSRRTSGGTYEQYFGPGTRLTVT.

This clone showed up just a few times. CDR3 DNA: TGTGCCAGCAGCTCGACAGGGTTCAATGAAAAACTGTTTTTT. Translated, it gives CASSSTGFNEKLFF. The V gene is TRBV5-6, the J gene TRBJ1-4; TRBD1 aligns across 7 bases. The junction had 4 bases not matched to a gene; V was cut back by 3 bases and J by 5 bases. The CDR3 has 14 residues. CDR1 and CDR2 (germline): SGHDT, YYEEEE. The full variable domain, in which reference TRBV5-6 and TRBJ1-4 provide the parts outside the CDR3, is DAGVTQSPTHLIKTRGQQVTLRCSPKSGHDTVSWYQQALGQGPQFIFQYYEEEERQRGNFPDRFSGHQFPNYSSELNVNALLLGDSALYLCASSSTGFNEKLFFGSGTQLSVL.

This clone was seen a handful of times. This chain links TRBV5-1 with TRBJ1-1; no clear D gene. V was clipped by 2 bases and J by 5 bases, with 16 bases between them. This CDR3 has 15 residues. Per germline, CDR1 SGHRS and CDR2 YFSETQ. The CDR3 here is CASSLDPQVLTEAFF. CDR3 sequence (DNA): TGCGCCAGCAGCTTAGATCCCCAGGTCCTAACTGAAGCTTTCTTT.

The chain joins TRBV6-1 to TRBJ1-1, with TRBD1 matching over 10 bases. CDR3 size: 14 residues. The junction had 12 bases not matched to a gene; V was cut back by 6 bases and J by 11 bases. Per the germline V gene, CDR1 is MNHNS and CDR2 is SASEGT. In DNA, the CDR3 is TGTGCCAGCAGCCCATCTGGACAGGGGGGTCGGGCTTTCTTT. Translated, it gives CASSPSGQGGRAFF.

The chain recombines TRBV11-3 with TRBJ2-7; 9 bases align to TRBD2. The CDR3 spans 14 residues. Germline values: CDR1 SGHNT, CDR2 YENEEA. After removal of 4 bases from V and 6 bases from J, the junction contained 7 bases not matched to a gene. Written as DNA, the CDR3 is TGTGCCAGCAGCTCCGGGACTAGCCTCGCCGAGCAGTACTTC. Protein sequence: CASSSGTSLAEQYF.

The rearrangement links TRBV4-1 to TRBJ2-5; 8 bases match TRBD1. Per the germline V gene, CDR1 is MGHRA and CDR2 is YSYEKL. CDR3 length equals 16 residues. V was pared by 1 base and J by 2 bases, with 6 bases of the junction left unmatched. The CDR3 DNA follows: TGCGCCAGCAGCCAAGGACAGGGGAACCTTCAAGAGACCCAGTACTTC. Translation gives CASSQGQGNLQETQYF.

The gene calls are TRBV6-6 and TRBJ2-7, with a tentative D call TRBD1 (5 bases). The length of the CDR3 is 14 residues. Germline V CDR1 and CDR2: MNHNY, SVGAGI (reference sequence). The V end lost 0 bases, the J end lost 5 bases, and 11 bases lay between the germline ends. In DNA, the CDR3 is TGTGCCAGCAGTTACTCGAAACCCAGGGACGAGCAGTACTTC. Translating it yields CASSYSKPRDEQYF.

J is TRBJ1-4 and V is TRBV5-1; D call uncertain. The V and J ends lost 0 bases and 7 bases respectively, with 10 bases between them. The germline V gene encodes CDR1 SGHRS and CDR2 YFSETQ. This CDR3 is 14 amino acids long. DNA for the CDR3: TGCGCCAGCAGCTTGGCCTTAGACACTGAAAAACTGTTTTTT. Translation gives CASSLALDTEKLFF.